The 24 T cell receptor beta chains below all came from one sample that was sequenced in a study of T cell responses to AZD1222 COVID-19 vaccine. Assay used: immunoSEQ multiplex PCR; TCRdb lists only in-frame clones, some missing. In the table there are roughly 120,000 clones, around 87% of which are singletons. Sequences were derived from peripheral blood, sampled 28 days after the second AZD1222 dose. The receptors derive from an adult who received the AZD1222 COVID-19 vaccine.

The sample holds a few counts of this clone. V usage is TRBV7-8 and J usage is TRBJ1-3, with TRBD1 identical over 8 bases. The germline CDR1 and CDR2 sequences are SGHVS and FQNEAQ. The CDR3 extends over 15 amino acids. J gave up 2 bases and V 3 bases, and 3 bases lay outside the gene matches. DNA for the CDR3: TGTGCCAGCAGCTTCCTACAGGGGGCTGGAAACACCATATATTTT. It translates to CASSFLQGAGNTIYF.

This clone appeared a single time. This rearrangement joins TRBV3-1 (or the pseudogene TRBV3-2) to TRBJ1-2; D possibly corresponds to TRBD1 (5 bases). Trimming removed 1 base from V and 2 bases from J, with 8 bases in between. In germline, CDR1 is LGHDT, CDR2 YNNKEL (reference sequence). CDR3 size: 14 residues. As DNA, the CDR3 is TGTGCCAGCAGCCAAGTTCGGGACAACTATGGCTACACCTTC. Its protein is CASSQVRDNYGYTF.

DNA of the CDR3: TGTGCCAGTAGTCTACAGACAGGGGACAATCAGCCCCAGCATTTT. It codes for CASSLQTGDNQPQHF. The chain couples TRBV19 to TRBJ1-5, with 8 bases lining up with TRBD1. CDR3 size: 15 residues. V shed 5 bases, J shed 3 bases, and the junction held 6 bases outside the gene matches. Germline V CDR1 and CDR2: LNHDA, SQIVND (reference sequence).

The V and J genes are TRBV7-9 and TRBJ1-5; D remains unclear. CDR3 length equals 12 residues. Germline CDR1 reads SEHNR; CDR2 reads FQNEAQ (reference sequence). V lost 2 bases, J lost 5 bases, and 4 bases lay in between. CDR3 bases: TGTGCCAGCAGCTTACCGTATCAGCCCCAGCATTTT. Translating gives CASSLPYQPQHF.

This clone was seen a single time. The genes are TRBV7-9 and TRBJ2-2; D uncertain. The V end lost 9 bases, the J end lost 1 base, and 15 bases lay between the germline ends. The V gene's germline CDR1 is SEHNR and CDR2 FQNEAQ (reference sequence). The CDR3 contains 15 residues. The CDR3 loop is CARGKPTGNTGELFF. CDR3 nucleotides: TGTGCCAGAGGGAAACCGACGGGGAACACCGGGGAGCTGTTTTTT. Full variable domain (rest looked up from reference TRBV7-9 and TRBJ2-2): DTGVSQNPRHKITKRGQNVTFRCDPISEHNRLYWYRQTLGQGPEFLTYFQNEAQLEKSRLLSDRFSAERPKGSFSTLEIQRTEQGDSAMYLCARGKPTGNTGELFFGEGSRLTVL.

The chain couples TRBV6-5 to TRBJ2-7; 8 bases agree with TRBD2. Looked up from germline, CDR1 is MNHEY and CDR2 is SVGAGI. The CDR3 runs to 12 residues. V lost 6 bases to trimming and J lost 7 bases; unmatched junction nucleotides: 5. The CDR3 DNA reads TGTGCCAGCAGGTCACTAGCGGATGAGCAGTACTTC. Translation: CASRSLADEQYF.

The V gene is TRBV2, the J gene TRBJ1-2, with TRBD1 identical over 9 bases. After removal of 10 bases from V and 4 bases from J, the junction contained 10 bases not matched to a gene. The CDR3 contains 14 residues. Germline V gives CDR1 SNHLY, CDR2 FYNNEI. The CDR3 sequence: CATRSGTGIYGYTF. CDR3 nucleotide sequence: TGTGCCACACGATCCGGGACAGGGATCTATGGCTACACCTTC. The complete variable domain, with remaining parts taken from reference TRBV2 and TRBJ1-2, reads EPEVTQTPSHQVTQMGQEVILRCVPISNHLYFYWYRQILGQKVEFLVSFYNNEISEKSEIFDDQFSVERPDGSNFTLKIRSTKLEDSAMYFCATRSGTGIYGYTFGSGTRLTVV.

This chain joins TRBV27 and TRBJ1-2; 9 nucleotides agree with TRBD1. Trimming took 5 bases from V and 8 from J; bases not matched to a gene: 15. The CDR3 is 16 residues long. CDR1 is MNHEY, CDR2 SMNVEV, per germline (reference sequence). The CDR3 here is CASSPGTGRSGIGYTF. The CDR3 DNA is TGTGCCAGCAGTCCCGGGACAGGGCGATCAGGGATCGGCTACACCTTC.

The chain combines TRBV27 with TRBJ2-1; TRBD1 matches 8 bases. The CDR3 extends over 14 amino acids. The germline V gene has CDR1 MNHEY and CDR2 SMNVEV (reference sequence). After removal of 6 bases from V and 5 bases from J, the junction contained 6 bases not matched to a gene. CDR3 bases: TGTGCCAGCAGCGGGGACAGGTTTGACAATGAGCAGTTCTTC. Translated: CASSGDRFDNEQFF.

V usage is TRBV4-3 and J usage is TRBJ2-3, with TRBD1 matching over 8 bases. Germline trimming cut 4 bases from V and 3 bases from J; bases unmatched to any gene: 6. Germline V CDR1 and CDR2: LGHNA, YSLEER. CDR3 length equals 15 residues. This chain's CDR3 is CASSPRTGSTDTQYF. CDR3 coding DNA: TGCGCCAGCAGCCCACGGACAGGGTCGACAGATACGCAGTATTTT.

This clone came up once. V and J are TRBV4-1 and TRBJ2-2; D is undetermined. Germline loops: CDR1 MGHRA, CDR2 YSYEKL. Trimming took 1 base from V and 12 from J, leaving 12 bases between them. This CDR3 has 13 residues. The CDR3 nucleotides are TGCGCCAGCAGCCAAGCTCCCTGGGCCCAGCTGTTTTTT. It yields the protein CASSQAPWAQLFF.

This chain connects TRBV7-2 to TRBJ2-2; 9 positions agree with TRBD2. V gave up 2 bases and J gave up 6 bases; unmatched junction bases: 7. Germline V gene sequence: CDR1 SGHTA, CDR2 FQGNSA. This CDR3 region has 16 residues. The CDR3 here is CASSLWASGAAGELFF. CDR3 DNA: TGTGCCAGCAGCTTATGGGCTAGCGGGGCCGCCGGGGAGCTGTTTTTT. The full variable domain, with the rest looked up from reference TRBV7-2 and TRBJ2-2, is GAGVSQSPSNKVTEKGKDVELRCDPISGHTALYWYRQSLGQGLEFLIYFQGNSAPDKSGLPSDRFSAERTGGSVSTLTIQRTQQEDSAVYLCASSLWASGAAGELFFGEGSRLTVL.

This sequence joins TRBV5-8 and TRBJ1-2, with D unclear. This CDR3 has 11 amino acids. Trimming cost V 1 base and J 4 bases, with 2 bases left between them. Germline values: CDR1 SGHTS, CDR2 YDEGEE. As DNA, the CDR3 is TGTGCCAGCAGCTTGTCCTATGGCTACACCTTC. This codes for CASSLSYGYTF.

The J gene is TRBJ2-2, the V gene TRBV5-4; no clear D. Germline values: CDR1 SGHNT, CDR2 YYREEE (reference sequence). CDR3 size: 15 residues. Trimming removed 4 bases at V and 4 bases at J, with 14 bases between. CDR3 DNA sequence: TGTGCCAGCAGCCCGTTGACGGGCACCACCGGGGAGCTGTTTTTT. Its protein product is CASSPLTGTTGELFF.

The chain has TRBV5-1 and TRBJ2-1; 7 nucleotides line up with TRBD2. Germline V lookup: CDR1 SGHRS, CDR2 YFSETQ. The CDR3 extends over 15 amino acids. The V segment lost 1 base and the J segment 0 bases; nucleotides outside the gene matches: 1. The CDR3 spells CASSLLADSYNEQFF. DNA for the CDR3: TGCGCCAGCAGCTTGCTAGCGGACTCCTACAATGAGCAGTTCTTC.

The rearrangement uses TRBV18 and TRBJ1-5, with D uncertain. This CDR3 contains 15 residues. V gave up 3 bases and J gave up 1 base, with 10 bases separating them. From germline, CDR1 is KGHSH and CDR2 LQKENI. CDR3 coding DNA: TGTGCCAGCTCACCGAATCCAAGAAGCAATCAGCCCCAGCATTTT. Translation: CASSPNPRSNQPQHF.

This clone has just one count. This chain links TRBV18 with TRBJ1-4, with D unclear. There are 14 residues in the CDR3. The V end was cut by 2 bases, the J end by 4 bases, with 8 bases between. Germline CDR1 is KGHSH and CDR2 is LQKENI. In nucleotides, the CDR3 is TGTGCCAGCTCACCAGCGTTGAATAATGAAAAACTGTTTTTT. This sequence encodes CASSPALNNEKLFF.

V is TRBV28 and J is TRBJ1-1; possibly TRBD1 for D (5 bases). The CDR3 has 14 residues. V lost 10 bases to trimming and J lost 1 base, with 16 bases between them. Germline V gene lookup returns CDR1 MDHEN and CDR2 SYDVKM. The CDR3 loop reads CATTVYRGNTEAFF. The CDR3 DNA is TGTGCCACAACAGTTTATAGGGGGAACACTGAAGCTTTCTTT.

V and J are TRBV19 and TRBJ1-1; D is unclear. CDR3 length: 16 residues. Germline CDR1 LNHDA, CDR2 SQIVND (reference sequence). V lost 3 bases to trimming and J lost 1 base, with 15 bases between them. The CDR3 sequence is CASSMAHTGQNTEAFF. As DNA, the CDR3 is TGTGCCAGTAGTATGGCCCACACGGGCCAGAACACTGAAGCTTTCTTT.

This chain joins TRBV9 and TRBJ1-6, with a possible D match to TRBD1 (5 bases). V was clipped by 0 bases and J by 8 bases, with 15 bases between them. The CDR3 contains 16 residues. Germline values: CDR1 SGDLS, CDR2 YYNGEE. The CDR3 loop reads CASSVEGTFPDSPLHF. The CDR3 DNA reads TGTGCCAGCAGCGTAGAAGGGACTTTCCCGGATTCACCCCTCCACTTT.

The chain carries TRBV6-2 or TRBV6-3 and TRBJ2-1; D is tentatively TRBD1 or TRBD2 (6 bases each). Germline CDR1 is MNHEY and CDR2 is SVGEGT. With 6 bases removed from V and 7 bases from J, the gap between germline ends came to 19 bases. The CDR3 runs to 15 residues. Here the CDR3 reads CASSGGTFGTNEQFF. CDR3 DNA sequence: TGTGCCAGCAGCGGCGGGACATTTGGAACAAATGAGCAGTTCTTC.

The chain joins TRBV14 to TRBJ1-4; no clear D. Germline assignment: CDR1 SGHDN and CDR2 FVKESK. The ends were cut back, 1 base at V and 5 bases at J, with 8 bases in the middle. The CDR3 loop spans 14 amino acids. This CDR3 is CASSQGLRNEKLFF. In DNA form, the CDR3 reads TGTGCCAGCAGCCAAGGCCTGAGAAATGAAAAACTGTTTTTT.

In its sample, this clone was seen once. Different DNA sequences within this sample yield the same CDR3. The V and J genes are TRBV19 and TRBJ1-2; D ambiguous. The V and J ends lost 1 base and 8 bases respectively, with 8 bases between them. This CDR3 region has 12 residues. Germline loops: CDR1 LNHDA, CDR2 SQIVND (reference sequence). In nucleotides, the CDR3 is TGTGCCAGTAGTATAGGGGAATACGGCTACACCTTC. This encodes CASSIGEYGYTF. Full variable domain (missing parts from reference TRBV19 and TRBJ1-2): DGGITQSPKYLFRKEGQNVTLSCEQNLNHDAMYWYRQDPGQGLRLIYYSQIVNDFQKGDIAEGYSVSREKKESFPLTVTSAQKNPTAFYLCASSIGEYGYTFGSGTRLTVV.

This clone was detected a few times. The rearrangement joins TRBV27 to TRBJ2-7, with a weak D call TRBD1 (5 bases). Deletions cut 4 bases from V and 1 base from J, with 17 bases between. Per the germline V gene, CDR1 is MNHEY and CDR2 is SMNVEV (reference sequence). The CDR3 consists of 16 residues. The CDR3: CASSSVFRVGSYEQYF. CDR3 bases: TGTGCCAGCAGTTCAGTCTTCAGGGTCGGGTCCTACGAGCAGTACTTC.